Listed here are 5 T cell receptor beta chains from one sample, sequenced in a study of blood T cells in healthy people across ages (dated by TCRdb to the mid-2010s). The protocol used for the library was 5' RACE. TCRdb records Illumina HiSeq 2500 as the sequencer. A second PCR of about 6 to 11 cycles was performed with a sample-barcoded 5' primer and a J-beta primer mix. TCRdb took the public reads, trimmed them with fastp at Q25, ran MiXCR for clone calling and kept in-frame beta chains. Rows with one shared CDR3 protein collapse into an entry with the most common genes and DNA. Counted in this sample were some 1.5 million distinct CDR3 sequences; about 28% of them appeared once. The ten biggest clones cover around 7.7% of the sample. The sample taken for sequencing was blood. Receptors were obtained from a woman in her twenties or thirties in good health.

This clonotype showed up just a few times. The rearrangement links TRBV20-1 to TRBJ2-3, with 9 nucleotides matching TRBD2. Per germline, CDR1 DFQATT and CDR2 SNEGSKA (reference sequence). The CDR3 has 13 amino acids. CDR3 sequence (DNA): TGCACCGCTAGCGGGGAAAGCACAGATACGCAGTATTTT. It encodes CTASGESTDTQYF.

This clonotype was picked up many times. The CDR3 protein is CASSLFAGGGYNEQFF. The CDR3 DNA sequence: TGTGCCAGCAGTTTATTCGCGGGAGGGGGCTACAATGAGCAGTTCTTC. The J gene is TRBJ2-1, the V gene TRBV27, with 9 nucleotides matching TRBD2. Germline CDR1 and CDR2: MNHEY and SMNVEV (reference sequence). With V trimmed by 1 base and J by 3 bases, 4 bases remained unmatched. This CDR3 comprises 16 residues.

The chain carries TRBV27 and TRBJ2-4; 11 nucleotides match TRBD2. Germline values: CDR1 MNHEY, CDR2 SMNVEV (reference sequence). This CDR3 has 16 residues. With V trimmed by 7 bases and J by 1 base, 6 bases remained unmatched. CDR3 nucleotides: TGTGCCAGCACCGACGTAGCGGGAGGGGCCAAAAACATTCAGTACTTC. Translated, it gives CASTDVAGGAKNIQYF.

V is TRBV7-8 and J is TRBJ2-1, with D tentatively TRBD1 (6 bases). Germline loops: CDR1 SGHVS, CDR2 FQNEAQ. V dropped 7 bases and J dropped 0 bases, with 16 bases sitting between them. The CDR3 contains 16 residues. CDR3 sequence: CASTGGGPSSYNEQFF. The CDR3 DNA reads TGTGCCAGCACTGGGGGCGGGCCGAGCTCCTACAATGAGCAGTTCTTC.

V and J are TRBV6-2 or TRBV6-3 and TRBJ1-2, with TRBD1 matching 7 bases. CDR1 and CDR2 from the germline V gene are MNHEY and SVGEGT. Losses at the gene ends were 7 bases for V and 2 bases for J; bases not matched to a gene: 7. The CDR3 contains 14 residues. The CDR3 loop is CASTAQGVNYGYTF. The CDR3 DNA reads as TGTGCCAGCACCGCCCAGGGGGTCAACTATGGCTACACCTTC.